The rows below give T cell receptor beta chains drawn from one sample of a study of blood T cells in healthy people across ages. TCRdb redid the calling of the 5' RACE reads with MiXCR, one entry per CDR3 protein. The profile shows about 810,000 distinct CDR3 sequences, roughly 40% of them singletons. The sample was blood. These receptors came from a man aged 18 to 29 in good health. The CDR3 runs from the conserved cysteine through the conserved F or W.

J gene,V gene,CDR3 protein
TRBJ2-5,TRBV20-1,CSARDNSLYQEAQYF
TRBJ1-2,TRBV5-6,CASSLEEYGYTF
TRBJ2-5,TRBV12-3/TRBV12-4,CASSSSEKETQYF
TRBJ1-6,TRBV28,CASSGGSSYNSPLHF
TRBJ2-1,TRBV6-1,CASSDRSDSAEEQFF
TRBJ2-1,TRBV12-3/TRBV12-4,CASRGGLAGNNEQFF
TRBJ2-7,TRBV5-5,CASSPLGGQDRYEQYF
TRBJ1-2,TRBV28,CASRPPSGTELGSGYTF
TRBJ1-6,TRBV27,CASSAQGRGLNSPLHF
-,TRBV21-1,CATPSGGPTTTNEQYF
TRBJ2-5,TRBV28,CASSLVLGGEESETQYF
TRBJ2-3,TRBV4-3,CASSQGAGGSSTDTQYF
TRBJ2-3,TRBV12-3/TRBV12-4,CASNLSGTDTQYF
TRBJ1-4,TRBV7-2,CASSLGGGSHEKLFF
TRBJ1-4,TRBV11-2,CASSLGLGGNEKLFF
TRBJ1-1,TRBV25-1,CASTGGSPTEAFF
TRBJ2-5,TRBV5-1,CASSPTGPSYNEQYF
TRBJ2-7,TRBV7-2,CASSTTDSYEQYF
TRBJ2-1,TRBV29-1,CSVERLSRQFF
TRBJ2-1,TRBV5-4,CASSLLWDPYNEQFF
TRBJ2-5,TRBV28,CASSLLALKTQYF
TRBJ1-2,TRBV5-8,CASRRTGVGGYTF
TRBJ2-3,TRBV7-3,CASSLTGDRGADTQYF
TRBJ1-5,TRBV24-1,CATSDSDTNQPQHF
TRBJ1-6,TRBV29-1,CSVAQGNSPLHF
TRBJ1-1,TRBV6-2/TRBV6-3,CAGSARTYRNTEAFF
TRBJ1-2,TRBV4-1,CASSQGTGVNYGYTF
TRBJ2-3,TRBV29-1,CSVEDVLAGGQDTQYF
TRBJ2-1,TRBV25-1,CASSYGYNEQFF
-,TRBV3-1,CASSQDDRGYEQYF
TRBJ1-5,TRBV4-1,CASSQSYTSNQPQHF
TRBJ2-3,TRBV20-1,CSAMPSGEVDIGTQYF
TRBJ1-5,TRBV7-2,CASSLGRLSNQPQHF
TRBJ2-7,TRBV4-3,CASSQDLSYGQYF
TRBJ2-1,TRBV6-1,CASSDSVNRPFNEQFF
TRBJ2-1,TRBV5-1,CASYGGRGVLDNEQFF
TRBJ2-7,TRBV10-3,CAISESHRAYEQYF
TRBJ2-7,TRBV9,CASSVGTELLNEQYF
TRBJ1-2,TRBV2,CASSEAAYRGDYGYTF
TRBJ2-3,TRBV7-2,CASGGQNTDTQYF
TRBJ2-7,TRBV12-3/TRBV12-4,CASSLEGNLGLGEQYF